These T cell receptor beta chains were read from a single sample in a study of blood T cells in healthy people across ages. TCRdb fed the 5' RACE reads into MiXCR, producing one record per CDR3 protein. The sample lists more than 750,000 distinct CDR3 sequences, about 29% occurring once. The same specimen was also included in a second study, on T cells of mothers and their children.

Input material: blood. These receptors were collected from a woman in her forties in good health. CDR3s include the opening cysteine and the closing phenylalanine or tryptophan. Each record gives: D gene, clone size, V gene, J gene, CDR3 DNA, CDR3 protein. A D gene is named only where the DNA matches it firmly. Some rows have no size entry. The others give once, few or many, or a class for an expanded clone.

>.|.|TRBV3-1|TRBJ2-3
TGTGCCAGCAGCCCGACGGGGGTAGGGGGGGATACGCAGTATTTT
CASSPTGVGGDTQYF
>TRBD2|few|TRBV27|TRBJ2-1
TGTGCCAGCAGTTTATTAAACGGGGGGGCCTACAATGAGCAGTTCTTC
CASSLLNGGAYNEQFF
>.|.|TRBV20-1|TRBJ1-2
TGCAGTGCTGTTCAGGGGAGCGACTATGGCTACACCTTC
CSAVQGSDYGYTF
>TRBD2|.|TRBV6-1|TRBJ2-1
TGTGCCAGCAGTATAGCGGGGGGGGCGACCTACAATGAGCAGTTCTTC
CASSIAGGATYNEQFF
>TRBD1|.|TRBV18|TRBJ2-7
TGTGCCAGCTCAACCGGGACAGGGGGCCGCGAGCAGTACTTC
CASSTGTGGREQYF
>.|.|TRBV2|TRBJ2-1
TGTGCCAGCAGTGAAGAGTTTAGGGGGTTCAATGAGCAGTTCTTC
CASSEEFRGFNEQFF
>.|many|TRBV7-2|TRBJ1-4
TGTGCCAGCAGCTTAGTGGCAGGGGCTAATGAAAAACTGTTTTTT
CASSLVAGANEKLFF
>TRBD1|many|TRBV4-3|TRBJ2-7
TGCGCCAGCAGCCAAACCCCCGGGACAGGGAACCACGAGCAGTACTTC
CASSQTPGTGNHEQYF
>.|.|TRBV12-3/TRBV12-4|TRBJ1-2
TGTGCCAGCAGGGGGGGGGTGGTGGGGCTGGATGGATACACCTTC
CASRGGVVGLDGYTF
>.|few|TRBV27|TRBJ1-2
TGTGCCAGCAGTTTCGCCGAGGGGTATGGCTACACCTTC
CASSFAEGYGYTF
>.|few|TRBV6-2/TRBV6-3|TRBJ1-2
TGTGCCAGCACCGGACAGCGTAACTATGGCTACACCTTC
CASTGQRNYGYTF
>TRBD1|.|TRBV15|TRBJ1-5
TGTGCCACCAGCAGTTCCGGGACAGGGTATCAGCCCCAGCATTTT
CATSSSGTGYQPQHF
>TRBD1|.|TRBV5-1|TRBJ1-2
TGCGCCAGCAGCTTGGTGCAGGGGGCAGAGTATGGCTACACCTTC
CASSLVQGAEYGYTF
>TRBD2|many|TRBV28|TRBJ2-4
TGTGCCAGCAGTAGCGGGGTGTCTTTAGCGGCCAAAAACATTCAGTACTTC
CASSSGVSLAAKNIQYF
>.|once|TRBV28|TRBJ2-7
TGTGCCAGCAGTTTCTCTATAAAGGCCTTGGGGGGAAGCGAGCAGTACTTC
CASSFSIKALGGSEQYF
>TRBD1|many|TRBV20-1|TRBJ1-2
TGCAGTGTCGGTGGACAGGGGAGCTATGGCTACACCTTC
CSVGGQGSYGYTF
>.|few|TRBV24-1|TRBJ2-7
TGTGCCACCAGTGATTTCGTACCGAGCTCCTACAATGAGCAGTACTTC
CATSDFVPSSYNEQYF
>.|.|TRBV27|TRBJ2-2
TGTGCCAGCAGTCCAACTAGTGGGGGCGCCGGGGAGCTGTTTTTT
CASSPTSGGAGELFF
>TRBD1|many|TRBV10-3|TRBJ1-4
TGTGCCATCAGTACAGGGGCAACTAATGAAAAACTGTTTTTT
CAISTGATNEKLFF
>TRBD2|few|TRBV12-3/TRBV12-4|TRBJ2-6
TGTGCCAGTCGACTAGCGGGAAGCTCTGGGGCCAACGTCCTGACTTTC
CASRLAGSSGANVLTF
>.|few|TRBV3-1|TRBJ2-1
TGTGCCAGCAGCCGAACTACGAGGTACAATGAGCAGTTCTTC
CASSRTTRYNEQFF
>.|.|TRBV15|TRBJ2-5
TGTGCCACCAGCAGAGTCCCCATCCAAGAGACCCAGTACTTC
CATSRVPIQETQYF
>TRBD1|.|TRBV7-9|TRBJ1-1
TGTGCCAGCAGCCCCGGGACAGGGGTAGGGACTGAAGCTTTCTTT
CASSPGTGVGTEAFF
>TRBD1|few|TRBV6-2/TRBV6-3|TRBJ2-6
TGTGCCAGCAGGGGGAACAGGGGATTGGGTACTGGGGCCAACGTCCTGACTTTC
CASRGNRGLGTGANVLTF
>.|few|TRBV12-3/TRBV12-4|TRBJ1-5
TGTGCCAGCAGTTTAGTGGGGGAGGGTCCGAGCAATCAGCCCCAGCATTTT
CASSLVGEGPSNQPQHF
>.|few|TRBV24-1|TRBJ2-1
TGTGCCACCAGTGAGGTCAAAAAGAGCATCCATGAGCAGTTCTTC
CATSEVKKSIHEQFF
>TRBD1|few|TRBV9|TRBJ1-4
TGTGCCAGCAGCAGACGACAGGGGGAAGGCGAAAAACTGTTTTTT
CASSRRQGEGEKLFF
>.|few|TRBV7-9|TRBJ1-2
TGTGCCAGCAGCCAAGTAAATGCGAGAGGCTACACCTTC
CASSQVNARGYTF
>TRBD1|few|TRBV29-1|TRBJ1-1
TGCAGCGCCTCGGACAGGGGGCGAGGGGGCACTGAAGCTTTCTTT
CSASDRGRGGTEAFF
>TRBD1|few|TRBV7-9|TRBJ2-1
TGTGCCAGCAGCTTAGTGGCACAGGGGACGGTCAATGAGCAGTTCTTC
CASSLVAQGTVNEQFF
>.|many|TRBV28|TRBJ2-6
TGTGCCAGCACCGTACACCGCTCTGGGGCCAACGTCCTGACTTTC
CASTVHRSGANVLTF
>TRBD2|few|TRBV6-5|TRBJ2-2
TGTGCCAGCAGTACTAGCGGGGGGGCCAACACCGGGGAGCTGTTTTTT
CASSTSGGANTGELFF
>.|.|TRBV3-1|TRBJ2-3
TGTGCCAGCAGCCGGACTGGAGATACGCAGTATTTT
CASSRTGDTQYF
>.|many|TRBV6-5|TRBJ1-2
TGTGCCAGCAGTCCCATTGCAAGAAACTATGGCTACACCTTC
CASSPIARNYGYTF
>.|few|TRBV5-5|TRBJ1-4
TGTGCCAGCAGACATAGACAGGAAACGACGGAGGAGAAACTGTTTTTT
CASRHRQETTEEKLFF
>TRBD1|.|TRBV30|TRBJ2-7
TGTGCCTCGGCGGGACAGGTGACGCGCGAGCAGTACTTC
CASAGQVTREQYF
>TRBD1|many|TRBV6-1|TRBJ2-3
TGTGCCAGCAGGTGGGACAGAACAGATACGCAGTATTTT
CASRWDRTDTQYF
>TRBD1|many|TRBV20-1|TRBJ1-1
TGCAGTGCTAGAGTCACCACACACACAGGGGGGGGAATGAACACTGAAGCTTTCTTT
CSARVTTHTGGGMNTEAFF
>.|.|TRBV7-2|TRBJ1-1
TGTGCCAGCAGCTTATTTTACCGGGCGAACACTGAAGCTTTCTTT
CASSLFYRANTEAFF
>.|.|TRBV7-9|TRBJ1-2
TGTGCCAGCAGCTCCCAAAATGTTGATGGCTACACCTTC
CASSSQNVDGYTF
>.|.|TRBV7-3|TRBJ2-1
TGTGCCAGCAGCTTAACGGGCCGGACACTTTACAATGAGCAGTTCTTC
CASSLTGRTLYNEQFF
>.|many|TRBV7-3|TRBJ2-3
TGTGCCAGCAGCGACACGAATATGGACGAAACGCAGTATTTT
CASSDTNMDETQYF
>.|.|TRBV12-3/TRBV12-4|TRBJ2-7
TGTGCCAGCAGTTTAAGGGAGGTGACCTACAATGAGCAGTACTTC
CASSLREVTYNEQYF
>.|few|TRBV20-1|TRBJ1-1
TGCAGTGCTGGGACCTACACTGAAGCTTTCTTT
CSAGTYTEAFF
>.|few|TRBV10-3|TRBJ2-6
TGTGCCATCAGTGAGAGCGAGATCTCTGGGGCCAACGTCCTGACTTTC
CAISESEISGANVLTF
>.|many|TRBV7-9|TRBJ2-7
TGTGCCAGCAGCGGTCCAAAGGGGGACGAGCAGTACTTC
CASSGPKGDEQYF
>TRBD2|.|TRBV7-2|TRBJ2-4
TGTGCCAGCAGCCCTAGCGGGATTATCAAAAACATTCAGTACTTC
CASSPSGIIKNIQYF
>.|.|TRBV7-7|TRBJ2-2
TGTGCTAGCAGCCGTCTGTCGGGGGTCACCGGGGAGCTGTTTTTT
CASSRLSGVTGELFF
>.|.|TRBV7-8|TRBJ1-2
TGTGCCAGCAGCTTACTCTCAGGGAACTATGGCTACACCTTC
CASSLLSGNYGYTF
>.|.|TRBV7-6|TRBJ2-7
TGTGCCAGCAGTCCAGGGGGGGCATCCACCTACGAGCAGTACTTC
CASSPGGASTYEQYF
>.|many|TRBV12-3/TRBV12-4|TRBJ1-2
TGTGCCAGCAGTTCGGGGGAATCCCGTGGCTACACCTTC
CASSSGESRGYTF
>TRBD2|.|TRBV4-2|TRBJ2-3
TGTGCCAGCAGCCAGGGTGGACTAGCGGGAGAAAGAGATGCGCAGTATTTT
CASSQGGLAGERDAQYF
>.|many|TRBV7-2|TRBJ2-7
TGTGCCAGCAGTCCCTTGGCCCTGAGCTCCTACGAGCAGTACTTC
CASSPLALSSYEQYF
>.|few|TRBV7-9|TRBJ2-3
TGTGCCAGCGGCCCCGGAGTATATACGCAGTATTTT
CASGPGVYTQYF
>.|.|TRBV5-1|TRBJ2-7
TGCGCCAGCAGCCCTCTCGGGGGGACAACCTCCTACGAGCAGTACTTC
CASSPLGGTTSYEQYF
>TRBD2|many|TRBV4-3|TRBJ2-7
TGCGCCAGCAGCCCCAGTATTAGCGGGGGGGCCTTAGAGCAGTACTTC
CASSPSISGGALEQYF
>.|many|TRBV11-2|TRBJ2-7
TGTGCCAGCAGCTTAGTGGAGGGACGGGGGGAGCAGTACTTC
CASSLVEGRGEQYF
>TRBD2|.|TRBV9|TRBJ2-1
TGTGCCAGCAGCGTTCTAGCGGGGGGACCCTACAATGAGCAGTTCTTC
CASSVLAGGPYNEQFF